The 32 T cell receptor beta chains below come from one sample, sequenced in a study of molecular identifiers for immune sequencing clone quantification. TCRdb re-derived calls from the PCR reads in MiXCR, one entry per CDR3 protein. Here the sample spans some 320,000 distinct CDR3 sequences, 24% being singletons. The sequenced sample consisted of naive CD8+ T cells from blood, with Jurkat cell RNA spiked in. Subset meaning: FACS-sorted CD8+CD4-CCR7+CD45RA+ naive T cells. These receptors were collected from a human donor in good health. Some libraries in this study had Jurkat cell RNA spiked in.

V is TRBV10-3 and J is TRBJ2-6; 7 nucleotides line up with TRBD1. Looked up from germline, CDR1 is ENHRY and CDR2 is SYGVKD. V shed 5 bases, J shed 1 base, and the junction held 8 bases outside the gene matches. The CDR3 sequence is 17 residues long. CDR3 coding DNA: TGTGCCATCAGTCGAGGGGACAGCCTGTCTGGGGCCAACGTCCTGACTTTC. Residues: CAISRGDSLSGANVLTF.

This clonotype was observed a handful of times. This chain connects TRBV19 to TRBJ2-7; perhaps TRBD1 as D (6 bases). Germline assignment: CDR1 LNHDA and CDR2 SQIVND (reference sequence). The CDR3 extends over 15 amino acids. V was cut by 0 bases and J by 1 base, with 10 bases left in between. The CDR3 loop is CASSIDSTGSYEQYF. CDR3 nucleotide sequence: TGTGCCAGTAGTATAGACTCCACAGGGTCCTACGAGCAGTACTTC.

Many counts were recorded for this clonotype. V is TRBV5-1 and J is TRBJ2-7; D possibly corresponds to TRBD1 (6 bases). Germline V gene sequence: CDR1 SGHRS, CDR2 YFSETQ. This CDR3 comprises 13 residues. Trimming cost V 3 bases and J 1 base, with 8 bases left between them. CDR3 bases: TGCGCCAGCAGCTCTACAGGGTCCTACGAGCAGTACTTC. Translation: CASSSTGSYEQYF.

This clonotype was detected once. CDR3 protein: CASSLSPGVETQYF. Here the CDR3 DNA reads TGTGCCAGCAGTTTATCACCAGGAGTAGAGACCCAGTACTTC. The rearrangement uses TRBV27 and TRBJ2-5; D uncertain. Germline CDR1 is MNHEY and CDR2 is SMNVEV (reference sequence). The CDR3 has 14 amino acids. The ends were cut back, 0 bases at V and 4 bases at J, with 9 bases in the middle.

A note on this clonotype: The final CDR3 position lacks the conserved phenylalanine or tryptophan, pointing to a likely read error. The CDR3 DNA sequence: TGTGCCAGCAGTTTGGGGACAGGGCTTTCACCCCTCCACTCT. Encoded protein: CASSLGTGLSPLHS. The chain has TRBV27 and TRBJ1-6; 9 bases match TRBD1. Germline V gives CDR1 MNHEY, CDR2 SMNVEV (reference sequence). The CDR3 runs 14 residues. After removal of 3 bases from V and 9 bases from J, the junction contained 3 bases not matched to a gene.

Comments on this clonotype: A read error is possible here, since a much larger clone lies one base away. V usage is TRBV7-6 and J usage is TRBJ2-3; 11 nucleotides agree with TRBD2. The CDR3 runs 16 residues. Per germline, CDR1 SGHVS and CDR2 FNYEAQ. The CDR3 loop reads CANSSNSGGGSDTQYF. Written as DNA, the CDR3 is TGTGCCAACAGCTCCAATAGCGGGGGGGGCAGTGATACGCAGTATTTT.

This clonotype was picked up a small number of times. The rearrangement uses TRBV19 and TRBJ2-5, with D perhaps matching TRBD2 (5 bases). The CDR3 is 15 residues long. Germline CDR1 reads LNHDA; CDR2 reads SQIVND (reference sequence). The V end lost 0 bases, the J end lost 1 base, and 9 bases lay between the germline ends. In nucleotides, the CDR3 is TGTGCCAGTAGTATAGATCTCGGACTCCAAGAGACCCAGTACTTC. It is translated as CASSIDLGLQETQYF. The full variable domain, with the rest looked up from reference TRBV19 and TRBJ2-5, is DGGITQSPKYLFRKEGQNVTLSCEQNLNHDAMYWYRQDPGQGLRLIYYSQIVNDFQKGDIAEGYSVSREKKESFPLTVTSAQKNPTAFYLCASSIDLGLQETQYFGPGTRLLVL.

J is TRBJ1-3 and V is TRBV12-3 or TRBV12-4, with 8 positions matching TRBD1. The CDR3 consists of 17 residues. Losses at the gene ends were 5 bases for V and 0 bases for J; bases not matched to a gene: 9. CDR3 in amino acids: CASSTDRGTISGNTIYF. The CDR3 DNA reads as TGTGCCAGCAGTACAGACAGGGGAACTATCTCTGGAAACACCATATATTTT.

The count of this clonotype is one. The junction and the germline gene differ at one end; a read error may be behind it. The chain joins TRBV6-5 to TRBJ2-7; 7 bases match TRBD1. The V gene's germline CDR1 is MNHEY and CDR2 SVGAGI. This CDR3 region has 13 residues. The CDR3 here is CASGPGQNYGQYF. The CDR3 DNA follows: TGTGCCAGCGGACCGGGACAGAACTACGGGCAGTACTTC.

The gene calls are TRBV5-6 and TRBJ2-7; D might be TRBD1 or TRBD2, each matching 5 bases. Trimming removed 0 bases at V and 3 bases at J, with 7 bases between. Germline assignment: CDR1 SGHDT and CDR2 YYEEEE. This CDR3 contains 13 residues. Here the CDR3 DNA reads TGTGCCAGCAGCTTGGTGGGGGTCTACGAGCAGTACTTC. As protein: CASSLVGVYEQYF. The full variable domain, rest sourced from reference TRBV5-6 and TRBJ2-7, is DAGVTQSPTHLIKTRGQQVTLRCSPKSGHDTVSWYQQALGQGPQFIFQYYEEEERQRGNFPDRFSGHQFPNYSSELNVNALLLGDSALYLCASSLVGVYEQYFGPGTRLTVT.

This clonotype was counted ten times or more. The junction differs from germline at one of its ends, possibly a read error. The V call is TRBV30, the J call TRBJ2-2; TRBD2 matches at 7 bases. This CDR3 has 15 amino acids. CDR1 is GTSNPN, CDR2 SVGIG, per germline (reference sequence). CDR3 DNA sequence: TGTGCCTGGAGCACCGGGACTACGAACGCCGGGGAGCTGTTTTTT. Translation: CAWSTGTTNAGELFF.

The chain carries TRBV25-1 and TRBJ1-3; D uncertain. CDR3 length equals 15 residues. Germline V gene sequence: CDR1 MGHDK, CDR2 SYGVNS. With 4 bases removed from V and 4 bases from J, the gap between germline ends came to 14 bases. DNA of the CDR3: TGTGCCAGCAGTGCCGAAATAGATAGAGGAAACACCATATATTTT. This translates into CASSAEIDRGNTIYF.

This clonotype was counted only a few times. CDR3 nucleotides: TGTGCCAGCAGTACGGGACAGAGCAAAAACATTCAGTACTTC. Its translation is CASSTGQSKNIQYF. The chain links TRBV27 to TRBJ2-4; 7 nucleotides line up with TRBD1. With 5 bases clipped from V and 3 bases from J, the junction kept 4 bases outside the gene matches. Looked up from germline, CDR1 is MNHEY and CDR2 is SMNVEV (reference sequence). The CDR3 contains 14 residues.

In this sample, this clonotype turned up many times. The chain is built from TRBV27 and TRBJ1-5; 10 positions agree with TRBD1. This CDR3 has 14 residues. Trimming at V came to 8 bases and at J to 3 bases, leaving 4 bases not matched to a gene. Germline assignment: CDR1 MNHEY and CDR2 SMNVEV (reference sequence). The CDR3 reads CASGDRGINQPQHF. For the CDR3, the DNA is TGTGCCAGCGGGGACAGGGGAATCAATCAGCCCCAGCATTTT.

This clonotype has only a few counts. CDR3: CASSSPGQGKETQYF. CDR3 DNA: TGTGCCAGCAGCTCACCGGGACAGGGAAAGGAGACCCAGTACTTC. The chain recombines TRBV13 with TRBJ2-5; 9 bases are a match to TRBD1. Unmatched junction bases numbered 8, after V lost 4 bases and J lost 5 bases. Germline CDR1 is PRHDT and CDR2 is FYEKMQ (reference sequence). The CDR3 sequence is 15 residues long.

This clonotype has more than one count but fewer than ten. The chain has TRBV19 and TRBJ2-7; D possibly uses TRBD1 or TRBD2 (5 bases each). Germline V gene data show CDR1 as LNHDA and CDR2 as SQIVND (reference sequence). The V gene lost 7 bases and the J gene lost 0 bases, with 13 bases spanning the gap. The CDR3 has 14 residues. DNA for the CDR3: TGTGCCAGTACCCTCGGGACCGGCTCCTACGAGCAGTACTTC. Translating gives CASTLGTGSYEQYF.

This chain joins TRBV19 and TRBJ2-7; 15 bases agree with TRBD2. The V gene end was trimmed by 1 base and the J gene end by 6 bases; junction bases not matched to a gene: 7. The CDR3 consists of 17 residues. Germline V gene data show CDR1 as LNHDA and CDR2 as SQIVND (reference sequence). CDR3 in amino acids: CASSIAGTSGRNGEQYF. CDR3 coding DNA: TGTGCCAGTAGTATAGCGGGGACTAGCGGGAGGAACGGCGAGCAGTACTTC.

Worth noting for this clonotype: A clone one base away is much larger, so this may be a read error. This CDR3 is CACSRAGSSVETQYF. The CDR3 DNA is TGTGCCTGCAGCCGCGCCGGGTCCAGCGTGGAGACCCAGTACTTC. V is TRBV7-2 and J is TRBJ2-5, with no clear D. CDR3 length equals 15 residues. Germline CDR1 is SGHTA and CDR2 is FQGNSA.

This chain uses TRBV3-1 with TRBJ2-1; TRBD1 is a possible D gene (5 bases). The V end was cut by 4 bases, the J end by 2 bases, with 12 bases between. The CDR3 is 15 amino acids. The germline V gene encodes CDR1 LGHDT and CDR2 YNNKEL (reference sequence). The CDR3 here is CASSPSEGAYNEQFF. As DNA, the CDR3 is TGTGCCAGCAGCCCTTCCGAAGGGGCCTACAATGAGCAGTTCTTC.

A few counts support this clonotype. The J gene is TRBJ2-1, the V gene TRBV6-5, with 11 bases fitting TRBD2. There are 16 residues in the CDR3. Germline V gene lookup returns CDR1 MNHEY and CDR2 SVGAGI. J gave up 4 bases and V 2 bases, and 4 bases lay outside the gene matches. The CDR3 reads CASSYGTSGSYNEQFF. CDR3 DNA sequence: TGTGCCAGCAGTTACGGTACTAGCGGGAGTTACAATGAGCAGTTCTTC.

In regard to this clonotype: It may be a read error: a sequence one base away is much more abundant. The rearrangement uses TRBV5-5 and TRBJ2-5; no definite D call. Germline CDR1 reads SGHKS; CDR2 reads YYEKEE (reference sequence). The CDR3 length is 14 residues. The CDR3 DNA reads TGTGCCGGCAGCGATCCTGACGGACAAGAGACCCAGTACTTC. Amino acid sequence: CAGSDPDGQETQYF.

On this clonotype: This may arise from a read error, as a much more abundant clone is one base away. This sequence joins TRBV9 and TRBJ2-5, with 9 bases matching TRBD2. V was pared by 3 bases and J by 4 bases, with 13 bases of the junction left unmatched. The length of the CDR3 is 17 residues. Germline CDR1 reads SGDLS; CDR2 reads YYNGEE. The chain's CDR3 is CASSAEGASGTRETQYF. As DNA, the CDR3 is TGTGCCAGCAGCGCCGAGGGGGCTAGCGGGACACGAGAGACCCAGTACTTC.

This clonotype occurred a few times. The chain uses TRBV7-9 and TRBJ2-5, with D unclear. With 5 bases removed from V and 4 bases from J, the gap between germline ends came to 8 bases. CDR3 size: 12 residues. The germline V gene encodes CDR1 SEHNR and CDR2 FQNEAQ (reference sequence). The CDR3 loop is CASSLWPETQYF. The CDR3, as DNA: TGTGCCAGCAGCCTATGGCCAGAGACCCAGTACTTC. Full variable domain (rest looked up from reference TRBV7-9 and TRBJ2-5): DTGVSQNPRHKITKRGQNVTFRCDPISEHNRLYWYRQTLGQGPEFLTYFQNEAQLEKSRLLSDRFSAERPKGSFSTLEIQRTEQGDSAMYLCASSLWPETQYFGPGTRLLVL.

The sample holds a few counts of this clonotype. This chain joins TRBV19 and TRBJ2-3; D ambiguous. The CDR3 has 14 amino acids. Germline V gene lookup returns CDR1 LNHDA and CDR2 SQIVND (reference sequence). Trimming cost V 3 bases and J 5 bases, with 12 bases left between them. In DNA form, the CDR3 reads TGTGCCAGTAGTATGGGCGGCCATTTAGATACGCAGTATTTT. As protein: CASSMGGHLDTQYF.

The chain combines TRBV5-1 with TRBJ2-7; D is perhaps TRBD1 (5 bases). The germline gives CDR1 SGHRS, CDR2 YFSETQ. The CDR3 contains 14 residues. Trimming stripped 4 bases from V and 2 bases from J, with 13 bases between. CDR3 coding DNA: TGCGCCAGCAGCCCTACCGACAGTGCCTACGAGCAGTACTTC. Translation gives CASSPTDSAYEQYF.

This clonotype was picked up a small number of times. The chain has TRBV7-6 and TRBJ2-1; tentatively, D is TRBD1 (6 bases). The ends were cut back, 0 bases at V and 0 bases at J, with 9 bases in the middle. Germline CDR1 is SGHVS and CDR2 is FNYEAQ. The CDR3 spans 16 residues. The CDR3 sequence: CASSLAGAPSYNEQFF. The CDR3 region has the DNA TGTGCCAGCAGCTTAGCGGGGGCTCCCTCCTACAATGAGCAGTTCTTC. The whole variable domain, filled in from reference TRBV7-6 and TRBJ2-1, reads GAGVSQSPRYKVTKRGQDVALRCDPISGHVSLYWYRQALGQGPEFLTYFNYEAQQDKSGLPNDRFSAERPEGSISTLTIQRTEQRDSAMYRCASSLAGAPSYNEQFFGPGTRLTVL.

This clonotype was counted between two and nine times. The rearrangement joins TRBV18 to TRBJ1-6; D is undetermined. Looked up from germline, CDR1 is KGHSH and CDR2 is LQKENI. The germline V and J ends were trimmed by 3 bases and 4 bases, with 4 bases remaining between them. The CDR3 runs 13 residues. The DNA for the CDR3 is TGTGCCAGCTCACCGGAATATAATTCACCCCTCCACTTT. As protein: CASSPEYNSPLHF.

This clonotype has a count of ten or more. The gene calls are TRBV28 and TRBJ2-7, with TRBD2 as a possible D gene (6 bases). Germline CDR1 is MDHEN and CDR2 is SYDVKM. V lost 8 bases and J lost 5, with 16 bases in between. The CDR3 contains 13 residues. In DNA, the CDR3 is TGTGCCAGCTTTAGCGCCCCGGGGGACGAGCAGTACTTC. This sequence encodes CASFSAPGDEQYF.

As for this clonotype: A junction boundary mismatches the germline segment, possibly from a read error. This rearrangement joins TRBV7-8 to TRBJ1-5, with D tentatively TRBD1 (6 bases). Germline CDR1 SGHVS, CDR2 FQNEAQ. This CDR3 contains 16 residues. The CDR3 bases are TGTGCCAGCCGCTTAGGAAACCAGGGGATCGGTCAGCCCCAGCATTTT. Its protein is CASRLGNQGIGQPQHF. Supplemented by reference TRBV7-8 and TRBJ1-5, the full variable domain reads GAGVSQSPRYKVAKRGQDVALRCDPISGHVSLFWYQQALGQGPEFLTYFQNEAQLDKSGLPSDRFFAERPEGSVSTLKIQRTQQEDSAVYLCASRLGNQGIGQPQHFGDGTRLSIL.

Comments on this clonotype: This may arise from a read error, as a much more abundant clone is one base away. The chain combines TRBV12-3 or TRBV12-4 with TRBJ2-5; no reliable D call. The CDR3 contains 14 residues. The CDR3 spells CASSYTPIQETRYF. The CDR3 DNA sequence: TGTGCCAGCAGCTATACACCGATCCAAGAGACCCGGTACTTC.

This clonotype was counted between two and nine times. This sequence joins TRBV27 and TRBJ2-2; 7 nucleotides line up with TRBD2. This CDR3 comprises 20 residues. Losses at the gene ends were 1 base for V and 2 bases for J; bases not matched to a gene: 16. The germline V gene encodes CDR1 MNHEY and CDR2 SMNVEV (reference sequence). The CDR3 spells CASSLWGGVYGLTNTGELFF. DNA of the CDR3: TGTGCCAGCAGTTTATGGGGGGGGGTCTACGGCCTAACAAACACCGGGGAGCTGTTTTTT.

With regard to this clonotype: Germline is not matched at one junction end, which may reflect a read error. The rearrangement links TRBV7-2 to TRBJ1-5; 7 nucleotides align to TRBD1. The CDR3 sequence is 15 residues long. Per the germline V gene, CDR1 is SGHTA and CDR2 is FQGNSA. CDR3 DNA sequence: TGTGCCGGCAGCTCTGAGACAGGGACCAATCAGCCCCAGCATTTT. This encodes CAGSSETGTNQPQHF.